This TCR beta chain was identified during a study of CD8+CD57+ T cells in acquired aplastic anemia. CDR3 and TCR beta VDJ profiling relied on genomic DNA as the template. TCRdb processed the reads anew with MiXCR; each CDR3 protein has one entry. This table has 200,000 or so distinct CDR3 sequences, around three fifths appearing once. Germline V lookup: CDR1 SGHTA, CDR2 FQGNSA. The CDR3 sequence is 12 residues long. The V and J ends lost 2 bases and 5 bases respectively, with 7 bases between them. Sample: sorted CD4+, CD8+, or CD8+CD57+ T cells (not recorded which) from PBMCs. The receptor's source is a human donor with severe aplastic anemia or a healthy control (not recorded which). The chain joins TRBV7-2 to TRBJ2-7; D is unclear. The DNA for the CDR3 is TGTGCCAGCAGCTTATGGGGTGACGAGCAGTACTTC. It encodes CASSLWGDEQYF.